The 14 T cell receptor beta chains presented below share a single source sample, sequenced in a study of tumor T cells in aggressive B-cell lymphoma. The repertoire was sequenced with immunoSEQ multiplex PCR; TCRdb's copy has only in-frame clones and lacks some. The table shows about 4,600 clones, with roughly 80% occurring only once. The sequenced sample consisted of tumor tissue. The source of these receptors is an adult with diffuse large B cell lymphoma.

This chain links TRBV28 with TRBJ2-7; D might be TRBD2 (5 bases). The CDR3 is made up of 16 amino acids. V was shortened by 2 bases and J by 2 bases, with 16 bases between the two germline ends. Germline CDR1 MDHEN, CDR2 SYDVKM. In nucleotides, the CDR3 is TGTGCCAGCAGTTTAACGGGTAGTAGCGTTCCCTACGAGCAGTACTTC. Protein product: CASSLTGSSVPYEQYF.

The gene calls are TRBV18 and TRBJ2-3; a possible D gene is TRBD2 (5 bases). Germline V gene lookup returns CDR1 KGHSH and CDR2 LQKENI. Trimming removed 1 base from V and 0 bases from J, with 11 bases in between. The CDR3 runs 16 residues. The CDR3 spells CASSPRERGSTDTQYF. The CDR3 DNA is TGTGCCAGCTCACCACGAGAACGGGGAAGCACAGATACGCAGTATTTT.

The chain combines TRBV6-4 with TRBJ1-2; TRBD1 agrees at 7 bases. After removal of 0 bases from V and 4 bases from J, the junction contained 8 bases not matched to a gene. The germline V gene has CDR1 MRHNA and CDR2 SNTAGT. The CDR3 loop spans 16 amino acids. CDR3 nucleotide sequence: TGTGCCAGCAGTGACTCTCTCTCGACAGGGAGCTATGGCTACACCTTC. Its protein is CASSDSLSTGSYGYTF.

This rearrangement joins TRBV29-1 to TRBJ1-1; D is perhaps TRBD1 (5 bases). Trimming cost V 7 bases and J 1 base, with 13 bases left between them. Germline V gene sequence: CDR1 SQVTM, CDR2 ANQGSEA. The CDR3 extends over 13 amino acids. The CDR3 DNA reads TGCAGCGGCCGGACAACTTCGAACACTGAAGCTTTCTTT. It codes for CSGRTTSNTEAFF. Complete variable domain (other parts from reference TRBV29-1 and TRBJ1-1): SAVISQKPSRDICQRGTSLTIQCQVDSQVTMMFWYRQQPGQSLTLIATANQGSEATYESGFVIDKFPISRPNLTFSTLTVSNMSPEDSSIYLCSGRTTSNTEAFFGQGTRLTVV.

The J gene is TRBJ1-5, the V gene TRBV18; weak D call: TRBD1 (6 bases). Per the germline V gene, CDR1 is KGHSH and CDR2 is LQKENI. This CDR3 is 17 amino acids long. Trimming took 3 bases from V and 1 from J, leaving 16 bases between them. The CDR3, as DNA: TGTGCCAGCTCACCGGTGTCGGGGGGGGGCAGCAATCAGCCCCAGCATTTT. It yields the protein CASSPVSGGGSNQPQHF.

The V call is TRBV5-6, the J call TRBJ2-7, with TRBD1 as a possible D gene (6 bases). This CDR3 spans 15 amino acids. The V gene lost 3 bases and the J gene lost 0 bases, with 13 bases spanning the gap. Looked up from germline, CDR1 is SGHDT and CDR2 is YYEEEE. The CDR3: CASSSWTVYSYEQYF. In DNA form, the CDR3 reads TGTGCCAGCAGCTCGTGGACAGTTTACTCCTACGAGCAGTACTTC.

The V gene is TRBV10-2, the J gene TRBJ1-5; weak D call: TRBD1 (5 bases). V lost 2 bases and J lost 7, with 6 bases in between. CDR3 size: 12 residues. CDR1 and CDR2 (germline): WSHSY, SAAADI. The CDR3 spells CASSERGQPQHF. The CDR3 DNA follows: TGCGCCAGCAGTGAGAGGGGACAGCCCCAGCATTTT.

The chain is built from TRBV28 and TRBJ1-5, with D maybe TRBD1 (6 bases). V was pared by 3 bases and J by 6 bases, with 12 bases between. This CDR3 is built from 14 residues. CDR1 MDHEN and CDR2 SYDVKM come from the germline V gene. CDR3 protein: CASSFSRGTQPQHF. The CDR3 nucleotides read TGTGCCAGCAGTTTTAGCAGGGGTACTCAGCCCCAGCATTTT. The entire variable domain, with the rest obtained from reference TRBV28 and TRBJ1-5, is as follows: DVKVTQSSRYLVKRTGEKVFLECVQDMDHENMFWYRQDPGLGLRLIYFSYDVKMKEKGDIPEGYSVSREKKERFSLILESASTNQTSMYLCASSFSRGTQPQHFGDGTRLSIL.

This clone was detected a few times. The chain links TRBV2 to TRBJ2-1; maybe TRBD1 (6 bases). From germline, CDR1 is SNHLY and CDR2 FYNNEI. This CDR3 has 13 amino acids. Trimming took off 9 bases at V and 7 bases at J, with 16 bases between the two ends. The CDR3 region has the DNA TGTGCCAGTCTTCGGGACACTTTTAATGAGCAGTTCTTC. Translating it yields CASLRDTFNEQFF.

This chain links TRBV18 with TRBJ2-7; D is unresolved. The germline V gene has CDR1 KGHSH and CDR2 LQKENI. The CDR3 covers 15 residues. Trimming left V 0 bases short and J 2 bases short, with 11 bases between. The CDR3 reads CASSPPLVGAYEQYF. The DNA for the CDR3 is TGTGCCAGCTCACCACCTTTGGTTGGAGCCTACGAGCAGTACTTC.

This rearrangement joins TRBV9 to TRBJ2-4; TRBD2 matches at 8 bases. V shed 0 bases, J shed 13 bases, and the junction held 15 bases outside the gene matches. In germline, CDR1 is SGDLS, CDR2 YYNGEE. This CDR3 has 16 amino acids. CDR3 sequence reads: CASSVDPRRGAFPQYF. DNA for the CDR3: TGTGCCAGCAGCGTAGACCCCCGGCGGGGGGCCTTTCCCCAGTACTTC.

The chain combines TRBV5-1 with TRBJ1-5; 10 bases are a match to TRBD1. CDR1 is SGHRS and CDR2 is YFSETQ in the germline V gene. The CDR3 extends over 15 amino acids. Trimming at V came to 0 bases and at J to 6 bases, leaving 3 bases not matched to a gene. The CDR3 is CASSLGQGASQPQHF. The CDR3 nucleotides are TGCGCCAGCAGCTTGGGACAGGGGGCAAGTCAGCCCCAGCATTTT.

V usage is TRBV5-1 and J usage is TRBJ1-3; 8 bases map to TRBD1. Germline loops: CDR1 SGHRS, CDR2 YFSETQ. Trimming removed 4 bases from V and 0 bases from J; junction bases left unmatched: 9. The CDR3 has 17 residues. The CDR3 region is CASSRGQAGGSGNTIYF. Here the CDR3 DNA reads TGCGCCAGCAGCAGGGGACAGGCGGGCGGCTCTGGAAACACCATATATTTT.

The rearrangement uses TRBV10-3 and TRBJ2-4; 10 bases align to TRBD2. There are 16 residues in the CDR3. The germline V gene encodes CDR1 ENHRY and CDR2 SYGVKD. The J segment lost 3 bases and the V segment lost 5 bases, leaving 7 bases of the junction unmatched. In nucleotides, the CDR3 is TGTGCCATCAGTAGCCCAGGACTAGCGGACAAAAACATTCAGTACTTC. As protein: CAISSPGLADKNIQYF.